This TCR beta chain was obtained from a study of T-cell memory formation after mild COVID-19. This clonotype was seen many times. TCRdb redid the calling of the 5' RACE reads with MiXCR, one entry per CDR3 protein. The sample lists roughly 620,000 distinct CDR3 sequences, about 20% seen once, with 12% in the top ten. Per the germline V gene, CDR1 is SQVTM and CDR2 is ANQGSEA. The CDR3 consists of 12 residues. Trimming stripped 4 bases from V and 8 bases from J, with 14 bases between. The TCR sequence derives from an adult woman who had mild COVID-19 (a few samples of this study predate the infection). Cell type and time point are not known. The rearrangement links TRBV29-1 to TRBJ1-1, with D possibly being TRBD1 (5 bases). Input material: PBMCs or a T cell subset sorted from them (not recorded which). CDR3 loop: CSVARAGIEAFF. The CDR3 coding sequence is TGCAGCGTTGCCCGCGCAGGGATCGAAGCTTTCTTT.